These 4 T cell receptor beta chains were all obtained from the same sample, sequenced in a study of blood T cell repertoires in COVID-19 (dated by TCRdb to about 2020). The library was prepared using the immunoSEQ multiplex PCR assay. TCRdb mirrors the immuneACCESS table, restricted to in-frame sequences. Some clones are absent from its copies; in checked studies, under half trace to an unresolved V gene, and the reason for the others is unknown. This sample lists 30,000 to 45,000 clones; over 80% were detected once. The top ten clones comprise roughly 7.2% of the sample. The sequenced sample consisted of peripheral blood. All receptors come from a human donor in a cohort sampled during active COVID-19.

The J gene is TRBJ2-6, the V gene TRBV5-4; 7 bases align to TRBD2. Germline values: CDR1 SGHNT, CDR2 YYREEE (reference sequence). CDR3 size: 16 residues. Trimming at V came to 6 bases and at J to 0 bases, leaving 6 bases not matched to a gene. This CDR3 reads CASKAGVGSGANVLTF. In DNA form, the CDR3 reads TGTGCCAGCAAGGCGGGAGTGGGCTCTGGGGCCAACGTCCTGACTTTC.

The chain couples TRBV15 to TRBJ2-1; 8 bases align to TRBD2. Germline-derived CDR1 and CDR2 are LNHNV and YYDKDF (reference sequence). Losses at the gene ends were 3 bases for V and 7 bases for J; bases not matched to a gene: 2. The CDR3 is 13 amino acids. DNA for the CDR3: TGTGCCACCAGCAGGATAGCGGGAAATGAGCAGTTCTTC. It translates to CATSRIAGNEQFF. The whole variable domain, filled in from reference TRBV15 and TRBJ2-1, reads DAMVIQNPRYQVTQFGKPVTLSCSQTLNHNVMYWYQQKSSQAPKLLFHYYDKDFNNEADTPDNFQSRRPNTSFCFLDIRSPGLGDTAMYLCATSRIAGNEQFFGPGTRLTVL.

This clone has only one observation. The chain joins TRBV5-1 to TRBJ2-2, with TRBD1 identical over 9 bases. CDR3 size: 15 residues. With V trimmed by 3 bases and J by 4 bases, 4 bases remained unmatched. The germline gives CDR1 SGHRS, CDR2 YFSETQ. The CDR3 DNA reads TGCGCCAGCAGCTCCCGGGACAGGGTCACCGGGGAGCTGTTTTTT. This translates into CASSSRDRVTGELFF.

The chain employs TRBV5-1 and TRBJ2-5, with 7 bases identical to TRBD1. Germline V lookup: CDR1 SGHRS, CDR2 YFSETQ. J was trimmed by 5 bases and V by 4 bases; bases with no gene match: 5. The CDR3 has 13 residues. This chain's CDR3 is CASSPTGVETQYF. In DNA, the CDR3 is TGCGCCAGCAGCCCTACAGGGGTGGAGACCCAGTACTTC.